One and the same sample provided the 15 T cell receptor beta chains below, sequenced in a study of shared clonotypes between healthy human individuals. The method was immunoSEQ multiplex PCR; TCRdb's version includes in-frame clones alone and lacks a portion of them. The sample lists millions of clones; roughly 94% were seen once. Sequenced input: naive CD4+ T cells sorted from blood. Indicated subset: CD45RA+ positively selected. The source is a man aged 18 to 30 in good health.

This chain joins TRBV5-1 and TRBJ2-2; D is perhaps TRBD1 (5 bases). V was cut by 5 bases and J by 0 bases, with 11 bases left in between. In germline, CDR1 is SGHRS, CDR2 YFSETQ. This CDR3 has 15 residues. CDR3 sequence reads: CASRLVTANTGELFF. Here the CDR3 DNA reads TGCGCCAGCAGGCTCGTGACAGCGAACACCGGGGAGCTGTTTTTT. Supplemented by reference TRBV5-1 and TRBJ2-2, the full variable domain reads KAGVTQTPRYLIKTRGQQVTLSCSPISGHRSVSWYQQTPGQGLQFLFEYFSETQRNKGNFPGRFSGRQFSNSRSEMNVSTLELGDSALYLCASRLVTANTGELFFGEGSRLTVL.

In regard to this clone: One end of the junction varies from germline; a read error may be responsible. J is TRBJ1-1 and V is TRBV29-1, with TRBD1 identical over 7 bases. CDR1 and CDR2 (germline): SQVTM, ANQGSEA. The CDR3 is 14 residues long. CDR3 nucleotide sequence: TGCAGCGTTAGCCCCGGGACAGTGAACAGTGAAGCTTTCTTT. It yields the protein CSVSPGTVNSEAFF.

For this clone: The identical CDR3 is also encoded by other nucleotide sequences in the sample. The J gene is TRBJ1-1, the V gene TRBV28; D not certain. The CDR3 has 13 residues. V lost 5 bases and J 0 bases, leaving 7 bases between the germline ends. CDR1 MDHEN and CDR2 SYDVKM come from the germline V gene. The DNA of the CDR3 is TGTGCCAGCAGTCTCATCATGAACACTGAAGCTTTCTTT. Protein sequence: CASSLIMNTEAFF.

The chain links TRBV10-3 to TRBJ1-6, with 7 nucleotides matching TRBD1. Per the germline V gene, CDR1 is ENHRY and CDR2 is SYGVKD. This CDR3 comprises 16 residues. V trimming: 6 bases; J trimming: 2 bases; junction bases outside the gene matches: 7. The CDR3 sequence: CAISDDRAPYNSPLHF. CDR3 DNA sequence: TGTGCCATCAGCGACGACAGGGCCCCCTATAATTCACCCCTCCACTTT.

Points on this clone: This sequence may be a read error, since a much larger clone differs from it by one base. The chain joins TRBV11-2 to TRBJ1-2; 7 nucleotides line up with TRBD1. The germline CDR1 and CDR2 sequences are SGHAT and FQNNGV. The CDR3 is made up of 15 amino acids. CDR3 sequence reads: CASSFPGTVEYGYTF. The CDR3 bases are TGTGCCAGCAGCTTCCCCGGGACAGTGGAATATGGCTACACCTTT.

This sequence joins TRBV7-6 and TRBJ2-3; no clear D. Germline CDR1 SGHVS, CDR2 FNYEAQ. With 3 bases removed from V and 5 bases from J, the gap between germline ends came to 6 bases. The CDR3 is made up of 12 amino acids. CDR3 residues: CASSLDEDTQYF. The CDR3 coding sequence is TGTGCCAGCAGCTTGGACGAAGATACGCAGTATTTT. The full variable domain, in which reference TRBV7-6 and TRBJ2-3 provide the parts outside the CDR3, is GAGVSQSPRYKVTKRGQDVALRCDPISGHVSLYWYRQALGQGPEFLTYFNYEAQQDKSGLPNDRFSAERPEGSISTLTIQRTEQRDSAMYRCASSLDEDTQYFGPGTRLTVL.

Regarding this clone: The sample contains more than one DNA sequence encoding this CDR3. The rearrangement joins TRBV7-2 to TRBJ1-2, with D perhaps matching TRBD1 (6 bases). The V end lost 0 bases, the J end lost 5 bases, and 13 bases lay between the germline ends. CDR3 length: 15 amino acids. CDR1 and CDR2 from the germline V gene are SGHTA and FQGNSA. The CDR3 is CASSLAGGVSYGYTF. CDR3 bases: TGTGCCAGCAGCTTAGCCGGGGGCGTCTCTTATGGCTACACCTTC.

The count of this clone is one. V is TRBV10-3 and J is TRBJ2-5; 10 bases agree with TRBD1. Unmatched junction bases numbered 7, after V lost 4 bases and J lost 8 bases. CDR1 and CDR2 (germline): ENHRY, SYGVKD. This CDR3 contains 14 residues. The CDR3 bases are TGTGCCATCAGTGGACAGGGGGCTAAGAATACCCAGTACTTC. This codes for CAISGQGAKNTQYF.

The rearrangement uses TRBV2 and TRBJ2-1; D is perhaps TRBD2 (7 bases). Deletions cut 7 bases from V and 7 bases from J, with 17 bases between. The germline gives CDR1 SNHLY, CDR2 FYNNEI. The CDR3 runs 14 residues. CDR3 in amino acids: CASITVGGANEQFF. The DNA for the CDR3 is TGTGCCAGCATCACGGTAGGGGGGGCGAATGAGCAGTTCTTC.

J is TRBJ2-7 and V is TRBV4-2; 11 bases map to TRBD2. V lost 0 bases and J lost 2; bases outside the gene matches: 3. Per the germline V gene, CDR1 is LGHNA and CDR2 is YNFKEQ. The CDR3 is made up of 16 amino acids. CDR3 amino acids: CASSQDIAGGPYEQYF. CDR3 in DNA: TGTGCCAGCAGCCAAGACATAGCGGGGGGGCCCTACGAGCAGTACTTC.

A word on this clone: A read error may produce the germline difference seen at one junction end. The DNA for the CDR3 is TGCGCCAGCAGCTTGGCCGGGGCCAAATCCTCCGAGCAGTACTTC. Its protein is CASSLAGAKSSEQYF. J is TRBJ2-7 and V is TRBV5-1; D could derive from TRBD1 or TRBD2 (5 bases each). The CDR3 sequence is 15 residues long. Germline-derived CDR1 and CDR2 are SGHRS and YFSETQ.

The sample holds one count of this clone. The chain uses TRBV5-1 and TRBJ2-2; 8 bases agree with TRBD2. V lost 4 bases, J lost 7 bases, and 12 bases stayed unmatched. There are 16 residues in the CDR3. The germline gives CDR1 SGHRS, CDR2 YFSETQ. CDR3: CASSPEGLVGIGELFF. In DNA, the CDR3 is TGCGCCAGCAGCCCGGAGGGACTAGTGGGGATCGGGGAGCTGTTTTTT.

Concerning this clone: Within the sample, other DNA sequences also encode this same CDR3. The genes are TRBV5-1 and TRBJ2-7; D unclear. Germline CDR1 reads SGHRS; CDR2 reads YFSETQ. V was cut by 4 bases and J by 3 bases, with 8 bases left in between. The CDR3 has 12 amino acids. The CDR3 region has the DNA TGCGCCAGCAGCCCGGACCTCTACGAGCAGTACTTC. Translating it yields CASSPDLYEQYF.

The chain carries TRBV9 and TRBJ1-3; D gene unclear. Per the germline V gene, CDR1 is SGDLS and CDR2 is YYNGEE. V gave up 0 bases and J gave up 0 bases, with 10 bases separating them. CDR3 length: 16 amino acids. CDR3 DNA: TGTGCCAGCAGCGTAGACCCCGGGGTCTCTGGAAACACCATATATTTT. It yields the protein CASSVDPGVSGNTIYF.

The chain is built from TRBV18 and TRBJ2-7; TRBD1 matches at 9 bases. This CDR3 has 15 residues. The ends lost 5 bases at V and 4 bases at J; junction bases unmatched: 9. Germline-derived CDR1 and CDR2 are KGHSH and LQKENI. The CDR3 DNA reads as TGTGCCAGCTCAGCTTCCGGGACAGGGAATTACGAGCAGTACTTC. Translating it yields CASSASGTGNYEQYF.